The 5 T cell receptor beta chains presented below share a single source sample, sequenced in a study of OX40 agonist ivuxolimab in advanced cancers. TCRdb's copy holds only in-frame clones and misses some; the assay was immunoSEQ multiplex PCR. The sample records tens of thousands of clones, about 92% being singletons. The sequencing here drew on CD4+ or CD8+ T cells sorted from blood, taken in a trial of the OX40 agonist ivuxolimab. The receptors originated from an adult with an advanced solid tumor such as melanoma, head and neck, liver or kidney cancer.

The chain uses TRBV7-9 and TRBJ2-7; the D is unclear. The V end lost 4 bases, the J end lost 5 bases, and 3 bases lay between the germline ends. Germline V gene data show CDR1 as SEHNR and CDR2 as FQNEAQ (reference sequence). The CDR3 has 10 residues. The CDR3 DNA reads TGTGCCAGCAGCTCGGACGAGCAGTACTTC. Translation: CASSSDEQYF.

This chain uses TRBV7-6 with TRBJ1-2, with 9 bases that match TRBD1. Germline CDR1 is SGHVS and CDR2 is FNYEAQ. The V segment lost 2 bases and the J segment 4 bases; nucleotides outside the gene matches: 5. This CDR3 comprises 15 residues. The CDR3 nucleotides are TGTGCCAGCAGCTTAACAGGGGGCGACACCTATGGCTACACCTTC. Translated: CASSLTGGDTYGYTF.

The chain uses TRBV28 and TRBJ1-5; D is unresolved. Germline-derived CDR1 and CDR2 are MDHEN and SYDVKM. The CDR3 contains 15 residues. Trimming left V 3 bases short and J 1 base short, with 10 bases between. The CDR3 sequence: CASSFLGRSNQPQHF. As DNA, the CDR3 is TGTGCCAGCAGTTTTCTGGGGAGGAGCAATCAGCCCCAGCATTTT. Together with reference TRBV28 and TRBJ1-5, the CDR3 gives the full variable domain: DVKVTQSSRYLVKRTGEKVFLECVQDMDHENMFWYRQDPGLGLRLIYFSYDVKMKEKGDIPEGYSVSREKKERFSLILESASTNQTSMYLCASSFLGRSNQPQHFGDGTRLSIL.

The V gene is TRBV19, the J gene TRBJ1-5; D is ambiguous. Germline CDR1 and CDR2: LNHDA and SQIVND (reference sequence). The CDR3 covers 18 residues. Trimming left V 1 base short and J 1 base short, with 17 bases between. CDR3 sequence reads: CASSIVGWAAPSNQPQHF. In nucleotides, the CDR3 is TGTGCCAGTAGTATAGTGGGTTGGGCAGCACCAAGCAATCAGCCCCAGCATTTT.

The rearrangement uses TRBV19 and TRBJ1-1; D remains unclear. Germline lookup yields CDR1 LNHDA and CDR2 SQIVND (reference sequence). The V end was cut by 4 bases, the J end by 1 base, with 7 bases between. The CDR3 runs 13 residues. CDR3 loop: CASSTSANTEAFF. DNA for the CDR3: TGTGCCAGTAGTACCTCGGCGAACACTGAAGCTTTCTTT. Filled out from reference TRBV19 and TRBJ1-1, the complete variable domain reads DGGITQSPKYLFRKEGQNVTLSCEQNLNHDAMYWYRQDPGQGLRLIYYSQIVNDFQKGDIAEGYSVSREKKESFPLTVTSAQKNPTAFYLCASSTSANTEAFFGQGTRLTVV.